The present T cell receptor (beta chain) was sequenced within a study of PD-1 blockade in classical Hodgkin lymphoma. Time point described: cycle 4 day 1 (C4D1), after less than seven weeks of nivolumab. Exposure to brentuximab vedotin varied, and each patient had relapsed following autologous stem cell transplantation. As to this clone: Antigen: not known.

Here immunoSEQ multiplex PCR was the method, and the copy in TCRdb shows in-frame clones only, minus some. The data show some 52,000 clones, about 89% seen once. The CDR3 covers 15 residues. Study-wide findings and caveats: For complete responders, baseline diversity was comparable to that of newly diagnosed patients.

The TCR originated in a human donor with classical Hodgkin lymphoma. This chain joins TRBV21-1 and TRBJ2-1. TRBV21-1 is designated a pseudogene. Sample: peripheral blood mononuclear cells (PBMCs), taken before the fourth cycle of nivolumab. The CDR3 bases are TGTGCCAGCAGCGCCATTGACGCCCAACACAATGAGCAGTTCTTC. Encoded protein: CASSAIDAQHNEQFF.